This T cell receptor (beta chain) derives from a study of blood T cell repertoires in COVID-19. Per the study methods: How many nucleated cells were present was estimated from reference gene primer amplification. Here immunoSEQ multiplex PCR was the method, and the copy in TCRdb shows in-frame clones only, minus some. V, J and clone size reflect that table, while D and trimming were determined from the DNA. Among around 150,000 clones, roughly 93% were seen once, and the ten largest hold roughly 2%. Germline values: CDR1 MRHNA, CDR2 SNTAGT. The CDR3 is 10 residues long. As to this clone: The junction shows a germline mismatch at one end, possibly a read error.

This chain connects TRBV6-4 to TRBJ1-2; D may be TRBD1 (6 bases). The TCR comes from a woman aged 60-70 years with COVID-19, enrolled during active disease. Sequencing was performed on peripheral blood. The CDR3 protein is CASSAQGSLF. The CDR3 nucleotides are TGTGCCAGCAGTGCCCAGGGGAGCCTCTTC.